This TCR beta chain was retrieved from a study of shared clonotypes between healthy human individuals. Study-wide background: Each donor contributed plates that comprised three CD4 naive, three CD4 memory, two CD8 naive and one CD8 memory. Overall study findings and caveats: When naive CD4 clonotypes were compared across a few donors, 5% to 5.5% were shared. Genetic and exposure-history diversity was limited by the small donor number.

Across several immunoSEQ plates, the genomic DNA of each subset was split evenly. Sequencing used immunoSEQ multiplex PCR; TCRdb keeps in-frame clones, though not all of them. The repertoire holds over a million clones, approximately 70% seen once, with about 1.5% in the top ten. With respect to this clone: No antigen is known for it. The same CDR3 also results from other DNA sequences found in this sample.

The CDR3 is made up of 14 amino acids. With V trimmed by 1 base and J by 6 bases, 6 bases remained unmatched. Germline V gene sequence: CDR1 GTSNPN, CDR2 SVGIG (reference sequence). This TCR derives from a man aged 18 to 30 in good health. Input material: memory CD4+ T cells sorted from blood. Subset meaning: CD45RA-negative fraction. V is TRBV30 and J is TRBJ1-5, with 7 bases aligning to TRBD1. CDR3 in amino acids: CAWSGQGGGQPQHF. In DNA form, the CDR3 reads TGTGCCTGGAGTGGACAGGGAGGGGGTCAGCCCCAGCATTTT.